This T cell receptor (beta chain) is drawn from a study of blood T cells in healthy people across ages (dated by TCRdb to the mid-2010s). With regard to the full study: In model experiments, template switching captured roughly one uniquely barcoded TCR beta cDNA molecule for every two T cells. The study measured age-related changes in TCR beta repertoire diversity using deep sequencing normalized with unique cDNA molecular identifiers. The donors were split into four age groups: young (average about 16 years), middle-aged (around 40), aged (more than 55) and long-lived (approximately 80). The study analyzed two additional independent replicas of 1 million unique cDNA reads from the same blood draw for two donors, one aged 18 to 29 and one aged 80 or older. The paper as a whole reports these results and caveats: As age increased, observed TCR beta diversity per million T cells dropped in a roughly linear way, and a significant reduction was already evident by age roughly 40. Because donor CMV infection status was unknown, age-related changes in expanded clonotypes were potentially confounded. Compared with the aged group, the long-lived group had more naive CD4+ T cells, fewer expanded clones and increased TCR diversity, suggesting age selection. Because profiling used bulk unsorted PBMCs, naive and antigen-experienced compartments could not be compared conclusively. Estimates of total diversity based on one million sequenced T cells were regarded as lower bounds and as underestimates. Observed TCR beta diversity correlated strongly with the percentage of naive T cells measured by flow cytometry.

The V and J ends are trimmed by 3 bases and 0 bases, leaving 8 bases between them. The CDR3 starts with the cysteine, ends with the phenylalanine, and has 14 residues. Only the CDR3 DNA is retained, 42 bases long and in frame from the first base. CDR1 and CDR2, looked up from the germline V gene, are MDHEN and SYDVKM. Systemically healthy Caucasian individuals from Russia, about 38 in total and aged about 6 to 90 years, were included as donors. Roughly 11 milliliters of peripheral blood were drawn from each donor into EDTA-treated Vacutainer tubes. PBMCs were isolated by Ficoll-Paque density-gradient centrifugation, with at least 6 million obtained per sample. Total RNA, at least 5 micrograms per sample, was extracted from PBMCs with Trizol reagent. For every donor, flow cytometry on a PBMC aliquot measured the percentage of naive CD45RAhigh/CD27high T cells. As concerns this clonotype: The specificity of this receptor is unknown. Per-base quality was not reported, and no clone a single base away is much larger than it.

Library preparation was by 5' RACE. Data came from an Illumina HiSeq 2500. A second PCR of about 7 to 12 cycles was run with a J-beta primer mix and a sample-barcoded 5' primer. Each TCR beta cDNA molecule received a unique molecular identifier from a template-switch 5' adaptor carrying 12 random nucleotides. Each sample yielded at least 2.5 million CDR3-containing paired-end reads. All of the RNA was converted into first-strand cDNA using the Mint cDNA synthesis kit, with a TRBC-specific oligonucleotide serving as the primer. Following uracil-DNA glycosylase treatment, all cDNA underwent a first 18-cycle PCR with the universal primers M1SS and BC2_uni_R. On the study's bioinformatics: For normalization, 1 million high-quality reads, each with a distinct molecular identifier, were randomly selected from each sample. Reads with shared molecular identifiers were discarded instead of being binned into consensus sequences. MiTCR, set to a Q25 quality threshold and the strictest error-elimination algorithm, was used for CDR3 identification, clonotype clustering and error correction. A nonparametric unseen species model with Euler transformation was used to estimate lower-bound total TCR beta diversity. Starting from the raw public reads, TCRdb applied fastp trimming at Q25, assembled clones with MiXCR and retained in-frame beta chains. Entries that share a CDR3 protein sequence are merged under the most common genes and DNA. These V and J calls derive from TCRdb rather than the authors' analysis. Counted in this sample were approximately 900,000 distinct CDR3 sequences; almost 30% of them appeared once. The ten largest clones add up to more than 8.5% of the sample.

The same data also contributed to another study, on T cells of mothers and their children. As the second paper documents: The donors were nine systemically healthy Caucasian individuals, made up of three mothers and their six children. cDNA synthesis consumed the entire amount of extracted RNA, loaded at around 1.5 ug RNA in each 15 ul reaction. Sample barcodes and 2-4 random nucleotides were added via the M1S primer in the second PCR. Each mother yielded over 10 million TCR beta CDR3 reads and each child 3 million to 3.5 million reads. Thymic selection shapes the output of TCR recombination in a similar way in related and unrelated pairs, and inherited differences have a minor effect. Normalized repertoire overlap was always found to be slightly, but never significantly, higher in related mother-child pairs than in unrelated mother-child pairs. Persistent microchimeric T cell clones were not detected, at a sensitivity of about 99 clones per million clonotypes. To look for features that set related mother-child pairs apart from unrelated individuals, the researchers ran deep NGS to compare the TCR beta repertoires of mothers and children. The mean age was 40 +/- 4 years for the mothers and about 12 +/- 4 years for the children. Libraries were sequenced on Illumina HiSeq 2000 with 100+100 nt paired-end reads after adapter ligation with NEBNext reagents. To prevent cross-contamination, the mother and child libraries were prepared one month apart and sequenced in separate runs. For each donor, between roughly 500,000 and 2,300,000 distinct TCR beta clonotypes were identified. Naive TCR beta clonotypes were estimated from low-frequency clonotypes matched to each donor's FACS-determined naive share, without sorting.

The chain employs TRBV28 and TRBJ1-1, with the D gene not confidently named. The sample was blood. The source is a woman in her thirties or forties in good health. The CDR3 protein sequence reads: CASSFRDLNTEAFF. The sequenced DNA: TGTGCCAGCAGTTTTAGGGATTTGAACACTGAAGCTTTCTTT.